These T cell receptor beta chains were read from a single sample in a study of blood T cells in healthy people across ages. Using its own MiXCR run on the 5' RACE reads, TCRdb lists one record per CDR3 protein. The table has 650,000 to 900,000 distinct CDR3 sequences, 60% to 80% seen once; the top ten hold around a quarter. The specimen sequenced was blood. The receptors here all came from a man aged 25-40 years in good health. Each CDR3 is given with its conserved first and last residue. D genes are given only for firm matches. Some rows have no size entry. The others give once, few or many, or a class for an expanded clone.

cdr3_nt: TGTGCCAGCAGTTACTCGACAAGGAATGTCGAGCAGTACTTC
cdr3_aa: CASSYSTRNVEQYF
clone_size: NA
j_call: TRBJ2-7
v_call: TRBV6-2/TRBV6-3
d_call: NA
cdr3_length: 14

cdr3_nt: TGCAGTGCTAGAGGTACCGGACAGGGGGCCGGCTACGAGCAGTACTTC
cdr3_aa: CSARGTGQGAGYEQYF
clone_size: NA
j_call: TRBJ2-7
v_call: TRBV20-1
d_call: TRBD1
cdr3_length: 16

cdr3_nt: TGCGCCAGCAGACAAGGGGGCGGCACAGATACGCAGTATTTT
cdr3_aa: CASRQGGGTDTQYF
clone_size: few
j_call: TRBJ2-3
v_call: TRBV5-1
d_call: TRBD1
cdr3_length: 14

cdr3_nt: TGTGCCAGCAGCTTGAGGGCTAGCCCAGATACGCAGTATTTT
cdr3_aa: CASSLRASPDTQYF
clone_size: once
j_call: TRBJ2-3
v_call: TRBV7-9
d_call: NA
cdr3_length: 14

cdr3_nt: TGCGCCAGCAGCTTGAATGGGGCGGGGAACACTGAAGCTTTCTTT
cdr3_aa: CASSLNGAGNTEAFF
clone_size: few
j_call: TRBJ1-1
v_call: TRBV5-1
d_call: NA
cdr3_length: 15

cdr3_nt: TGTGCCACCAGTGACTCGGCCCGTGGACTAGCCAAAAACATTCAGTACTTC
cdr3_aa: CATSDSARGLAKNIQYF
clone_size: NA
j_call: TRBJ2-4
v_call: TRBV24-1
d_call: NA
cdr3_length: 17

cdr3_nt: TGCAGTGCTAGAGATATTATGGGGGGGAACATTAACTATGGCTACACCTTC
cdr3_aa: CSARDIMGGNINYGYTF
clone_size: NA
j_call: TRBJ1-2
v_call: TRBV20-1
d_call: NA
cdr3_length: 17

cdr3_nt: TGTGCCAGCAGCAGAGACGGGACAGGGGGCTTTAATGAGCAGTTCTTC
cdr3_aa: CASSRDGTGGFNEQFF
clone_size: few
j_call: TRBJ2-1
v_call: TRBV7-3
d_call: TRBD1
cdr3_length: 16

cdr3_nt: TGTGCCAGCAGTGGCACAGGGGGGGTCCACGAGCAGTACTTC
cdr3_aa: CASSGTGGVHEQYF
clone_size: NA
j_call: TRBJ2-7
v_call: TRBV28
d_call: NA
cdr3_length: 14

cdr3_nt: TGCCCTAAGACAGGATCTAGTCAGCCCCAGCATTTT
cdr3_aa: CPKTGSSQPQHF
clone_size: NA
j_call: TRBJ1-5
v_call: TRBV20-1
d_call: NA
cdr3_length: 12

cdr3_nt: TGTGCCAGCTGCCAGGGATGGGGACAAGAGACCCGGTACTTC
cdr3_aa: CASCQGWGQETRYF
clone_size: NA
j_call: TRBJ2-5
v_call: TRBV6-5
d_call: NA
cdr3_length: 14

cdr3_nt: TGTGTCAGCAGCCACCCAGGAGGGGGGGCCGACAATGAGCAGTTCTTC
cdr3_aa: CVSSHPGGGADNEQFF
clone_size: NA
j_call: TRBJ2-1
v_call: TRBV7-3
d_call: NA
cdr3_length: 16

cdr3_nt: TGTGCCATGGAGGGGGGATCCTACGAGCAGTACTTC
cdr3_aa: CAMEGGSYEQYF
clone_size: NA
j_call: TRBJ2-7
v_call: TRBV2
d_call: NA
cdr3_length: 12

cdr3_nt: TGTGCCAGCAGCCCATTTGCCCTTAGCAATGAGCAGTTCTTC
cdr3_aa: CASSPFALSNEQFF
clone_size: NA
j_call: TRBJ2-1
v_call: TRBV6-5
d_call: NA
cdr3_length: 14

cdr3_nt: TGTGCCAGCAGCCCCAAGGAGCAGTTCTTC
cdr3_aa: CASSPKEQFF
clone_size: NA
j_call: TRBJ2-1
v_call: TRBV7-9
d_call: NA
cdr3_length: 10

cdr3_nt: TGTGCCAGCAGTGAAGCGCGAGCGGGGGAGCAGTTCTTC
cdr3_aa: CASSEARAGEQFF
clone_size: NA
j_call: TRBJ2-1
v_call: TRBV2
d_call: TRBD2
cdr3_length: 13

cdr3_nt: TGTGCCAGCAGCGGGGACAGCACAGATACGCAGTATTTT
cdr3_aa: CASSGDSTDTQYF
clone_size: NA
j_call: TRBJ2-3
v_call: TRBV7-2
d_call: NA
cdr3_length: 13

cdr3_nt: TGTGCCAGCGGGACCACCGGGGAGCTGTTTTTT
cdr3_aa: CASGTTGELFF
clone_size: NA
j_call: TRBJ2-2
v_call: TRBV19
d_call: NA
cdr3_length: 11

cdr3_nt: TGTGCCAGCAGCCAAGCTTACACAGAGAGCAATCAGCCCCAGCATTTT
cdr3_aa: CASSQAYTESNQPQHF
clone_size: few
j_call: TRBJ1-5
v_call: TRBV3-1
d_call: NA
cdr3_length: 16

cdr3_nt: TGTGCCAGCAGTGAAAAGGGATGGCACAAAGAGACCCAGTACTTC
cdr3_aa: CASSEKGWHKETQYF
clone_size: few
j_call: TRBJ2-5
v_call: TRBV25-1
d_call: NA
cdr3_length: 15

cdr3_nt: TGTGCCAGCTCACCACCAAGGACAGGGCCCACCGGGGAGCTGTTTTTT
cdr3_aa: CASSPPRTGPTGELFF
clone_size: NA
j_call: TRBJ2-2
v_call: TRBV18
d_call: TRBD1
cdr3_length: 16

cdr3_nt: TGTGCCAGCAGCCCCCTAGCGGGGGGAAACGAGCAGTACTTC
cdr3_aa: CASSPLAGGNEQYF
clone_size: once
j_call: TRBJ2-7
v_call: TRBV6-2/TRBV6-3
d_call: TRBD2
cdr3_length: 14

cdr3_nt: TGTGCCAGCAGCCCCCGACCCCGGGGGCAAGAGACCCAGTACTTC
cdr3_aa: CASSPRPRGQETQYF
clone_size: NA
j_call: TRBJ2-5
v_call: TRBV7-2
d_call: NA
cdr3_length: 15

cdr3_nt: TGCGCCAGCAGCTTCCGGGACAGGGTAACCCACGAGCAGTACTTC
cdr3_aa: CASSFRDRVTHEQYF
clone_size: NA
j_call: TRBJ2-7
v_call: TRBV5-1
d_call: TRBD1
cdr3_length: 15

cdr3_nt: TGTGCCACCAGCAGAGTACATTCGGAGACCCAGTACTTC
cdr3_aa: CATSRVHSETQYF
clone_size: NA
j_call: TRBJ2-5
v_call: TRBV15
d_call: NA
cdr3_length: 13

cdr3_nt: TGTGCCATCAGTGAGTCGATCGGGACAGGAGGCACAGATACGCAGTATTTT
cdr3_aa: CAISESIGTGGTDTQYF
clone_size: once
j_call: TRBJ2-3
v_call: TRBV10-3
d_call: TRBD1
cdr3_length: 17

cdr3_nt: TGTGCCAGTAGTCGGACTTCCCCCCCGTCCTACGAGCAGTACTTC
cdr3_aa: CASSRTSPPSYEQYF
clone_size: NA
j_call: TRBJ2-7
v_call: TRBV28
d_call: NA
cdr3_length: 15